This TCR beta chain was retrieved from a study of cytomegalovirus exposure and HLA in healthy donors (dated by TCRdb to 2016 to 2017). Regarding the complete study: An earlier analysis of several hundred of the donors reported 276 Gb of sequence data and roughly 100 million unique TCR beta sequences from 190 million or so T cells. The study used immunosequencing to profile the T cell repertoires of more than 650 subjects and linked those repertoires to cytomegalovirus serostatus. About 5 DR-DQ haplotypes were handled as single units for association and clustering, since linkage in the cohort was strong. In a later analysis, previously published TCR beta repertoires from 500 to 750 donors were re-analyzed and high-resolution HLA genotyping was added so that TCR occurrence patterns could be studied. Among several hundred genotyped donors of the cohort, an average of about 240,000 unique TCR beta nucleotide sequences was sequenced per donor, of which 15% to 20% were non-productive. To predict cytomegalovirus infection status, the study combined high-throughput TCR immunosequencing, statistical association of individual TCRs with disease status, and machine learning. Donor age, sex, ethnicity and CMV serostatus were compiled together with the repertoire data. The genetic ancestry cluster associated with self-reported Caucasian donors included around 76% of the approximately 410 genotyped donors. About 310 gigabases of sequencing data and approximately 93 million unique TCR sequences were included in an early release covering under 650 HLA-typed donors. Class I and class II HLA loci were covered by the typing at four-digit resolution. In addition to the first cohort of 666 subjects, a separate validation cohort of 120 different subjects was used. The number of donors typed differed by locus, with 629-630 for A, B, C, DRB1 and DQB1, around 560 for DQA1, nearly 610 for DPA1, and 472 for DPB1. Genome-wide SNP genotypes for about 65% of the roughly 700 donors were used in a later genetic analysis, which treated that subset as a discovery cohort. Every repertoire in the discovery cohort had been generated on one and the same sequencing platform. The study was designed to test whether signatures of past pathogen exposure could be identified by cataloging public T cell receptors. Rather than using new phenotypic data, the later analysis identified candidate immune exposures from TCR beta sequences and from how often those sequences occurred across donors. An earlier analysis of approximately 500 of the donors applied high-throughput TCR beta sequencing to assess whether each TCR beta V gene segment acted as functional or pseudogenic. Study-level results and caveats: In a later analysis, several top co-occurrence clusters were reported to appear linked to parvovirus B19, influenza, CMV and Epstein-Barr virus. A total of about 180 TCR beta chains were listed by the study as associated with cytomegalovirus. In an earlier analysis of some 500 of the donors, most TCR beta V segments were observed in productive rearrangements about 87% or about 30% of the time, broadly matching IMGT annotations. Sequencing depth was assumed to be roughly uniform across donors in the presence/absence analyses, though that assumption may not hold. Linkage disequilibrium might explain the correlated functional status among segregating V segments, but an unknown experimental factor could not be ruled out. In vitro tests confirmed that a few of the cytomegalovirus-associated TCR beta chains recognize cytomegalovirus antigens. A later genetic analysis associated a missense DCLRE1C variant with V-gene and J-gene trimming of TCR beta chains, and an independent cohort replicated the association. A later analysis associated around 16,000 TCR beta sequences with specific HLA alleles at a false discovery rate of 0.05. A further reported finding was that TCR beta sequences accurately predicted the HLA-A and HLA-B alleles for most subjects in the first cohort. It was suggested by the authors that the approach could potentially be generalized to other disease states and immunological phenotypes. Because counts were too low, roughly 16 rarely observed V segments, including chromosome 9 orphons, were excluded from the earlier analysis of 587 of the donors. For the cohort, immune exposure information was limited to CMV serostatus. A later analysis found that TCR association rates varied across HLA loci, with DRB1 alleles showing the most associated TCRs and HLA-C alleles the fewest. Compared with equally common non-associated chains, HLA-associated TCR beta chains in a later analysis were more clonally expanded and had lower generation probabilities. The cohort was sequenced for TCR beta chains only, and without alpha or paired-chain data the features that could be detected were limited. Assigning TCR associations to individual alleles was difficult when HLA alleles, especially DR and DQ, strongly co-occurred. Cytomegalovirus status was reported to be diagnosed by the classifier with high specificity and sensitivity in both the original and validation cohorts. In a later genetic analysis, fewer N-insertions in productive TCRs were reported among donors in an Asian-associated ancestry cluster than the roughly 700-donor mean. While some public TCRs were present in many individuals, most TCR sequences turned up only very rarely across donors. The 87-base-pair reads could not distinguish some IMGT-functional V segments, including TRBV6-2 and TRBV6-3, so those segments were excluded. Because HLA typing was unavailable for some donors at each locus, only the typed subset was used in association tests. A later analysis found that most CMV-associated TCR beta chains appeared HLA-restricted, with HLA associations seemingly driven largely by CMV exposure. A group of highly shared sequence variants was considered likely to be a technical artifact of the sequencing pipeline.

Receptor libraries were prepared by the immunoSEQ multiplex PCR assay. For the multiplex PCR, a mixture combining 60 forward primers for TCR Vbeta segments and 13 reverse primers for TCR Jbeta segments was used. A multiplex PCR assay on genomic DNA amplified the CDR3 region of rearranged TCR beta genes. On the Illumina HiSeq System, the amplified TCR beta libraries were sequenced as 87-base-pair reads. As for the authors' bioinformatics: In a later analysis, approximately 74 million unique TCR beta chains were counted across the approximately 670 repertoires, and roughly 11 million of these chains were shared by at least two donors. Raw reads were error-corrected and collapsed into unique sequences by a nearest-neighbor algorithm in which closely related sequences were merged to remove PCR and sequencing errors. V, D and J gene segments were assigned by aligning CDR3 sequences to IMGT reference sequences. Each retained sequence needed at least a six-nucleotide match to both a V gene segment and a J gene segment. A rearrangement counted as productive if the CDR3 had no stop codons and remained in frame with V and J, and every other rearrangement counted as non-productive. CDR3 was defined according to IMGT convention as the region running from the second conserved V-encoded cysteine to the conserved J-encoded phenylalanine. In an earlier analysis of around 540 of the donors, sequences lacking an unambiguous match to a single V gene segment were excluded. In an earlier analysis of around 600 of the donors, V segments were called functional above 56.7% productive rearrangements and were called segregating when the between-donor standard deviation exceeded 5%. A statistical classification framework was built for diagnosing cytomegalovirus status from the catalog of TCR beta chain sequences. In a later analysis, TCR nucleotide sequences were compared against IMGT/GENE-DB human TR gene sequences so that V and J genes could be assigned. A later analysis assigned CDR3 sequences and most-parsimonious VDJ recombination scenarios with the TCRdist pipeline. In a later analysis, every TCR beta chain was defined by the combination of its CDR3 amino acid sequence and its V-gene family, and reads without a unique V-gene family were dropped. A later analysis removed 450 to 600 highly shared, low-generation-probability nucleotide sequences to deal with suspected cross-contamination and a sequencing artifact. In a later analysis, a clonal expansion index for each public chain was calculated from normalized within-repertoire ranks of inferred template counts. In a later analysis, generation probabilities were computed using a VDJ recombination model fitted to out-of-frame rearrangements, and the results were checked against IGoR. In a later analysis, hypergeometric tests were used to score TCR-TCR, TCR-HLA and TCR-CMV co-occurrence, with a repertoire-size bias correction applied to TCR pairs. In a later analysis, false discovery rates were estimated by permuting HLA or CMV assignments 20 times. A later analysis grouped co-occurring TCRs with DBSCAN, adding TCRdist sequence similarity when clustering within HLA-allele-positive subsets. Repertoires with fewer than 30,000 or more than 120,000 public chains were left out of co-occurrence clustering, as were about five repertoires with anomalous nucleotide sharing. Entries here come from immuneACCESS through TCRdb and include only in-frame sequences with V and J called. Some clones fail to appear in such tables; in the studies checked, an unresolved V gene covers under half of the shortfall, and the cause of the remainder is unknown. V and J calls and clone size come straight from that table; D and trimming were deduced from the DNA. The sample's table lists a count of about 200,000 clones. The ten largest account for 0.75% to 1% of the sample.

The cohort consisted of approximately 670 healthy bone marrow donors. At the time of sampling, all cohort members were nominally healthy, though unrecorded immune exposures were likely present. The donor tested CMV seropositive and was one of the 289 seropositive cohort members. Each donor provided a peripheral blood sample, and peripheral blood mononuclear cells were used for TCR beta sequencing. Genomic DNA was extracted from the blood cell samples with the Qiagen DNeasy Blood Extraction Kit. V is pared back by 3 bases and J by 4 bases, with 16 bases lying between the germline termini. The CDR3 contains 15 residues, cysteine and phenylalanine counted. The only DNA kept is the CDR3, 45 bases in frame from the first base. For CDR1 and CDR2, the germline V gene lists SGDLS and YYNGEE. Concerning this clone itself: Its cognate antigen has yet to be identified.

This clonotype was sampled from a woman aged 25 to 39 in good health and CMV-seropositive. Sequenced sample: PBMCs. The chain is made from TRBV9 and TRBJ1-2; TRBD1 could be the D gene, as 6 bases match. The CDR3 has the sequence CASSGFSGAPYGYTF. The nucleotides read TGTGCCAGCAGCGGATTTTCAGGGGCGCCCTATGGCTACACCTTC.